Sequencing of this TCR beta chain was carried out in a study of cytomegalovirus exposure and HLA in healthy donors. Overall study findings and caveats: Researchers reported that a few CMV-associated chains were confirmed in vitro as CMV antigen-specific.

With 60 Vbeta and 13 Jbeta primers, the PCR was carried out. The repertoire was sequenced with immunoSEQ multiplex PCR; TCRdb's copy has only in-frame clones and lacks some. The sample carries 100,000 to 150,000 clones, around 78% recorded once. Trimming cost V 3 bases and J 2 bases; bases outside gene matches: 2. This CDR3 is 14 amino acids long. Germline CDR1 and CDR2: SGHAT and FQNNGV. A note on this clone: Its antigen remains unknown.

Sequenced sample: PBMCs. The chain is built from TRBV11-2 and TRBJ2-7; TRBD1 matches 9 bases. The clonotype originates from a woman aged 40 to 50 in good health and CMV-seronegative. CDR3 sequence reads: CASSLGQGTYEQYF. CDR3 nucleotide sequence: TGTGCCAGCAGCTTGGGACAGGGTACCTACGAGCAGTACTTC.